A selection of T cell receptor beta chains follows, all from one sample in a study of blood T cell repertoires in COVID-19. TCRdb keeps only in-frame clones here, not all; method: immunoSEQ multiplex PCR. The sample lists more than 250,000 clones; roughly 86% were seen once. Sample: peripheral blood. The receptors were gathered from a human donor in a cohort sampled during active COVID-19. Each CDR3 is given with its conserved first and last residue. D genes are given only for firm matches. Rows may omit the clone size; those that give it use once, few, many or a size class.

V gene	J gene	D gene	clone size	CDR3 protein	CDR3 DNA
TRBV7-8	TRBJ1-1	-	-	CASSLDAGQEAFF	TGTGCCAGCAGCTTAGATGCGGGGCAGGAAGCTTTCTTT
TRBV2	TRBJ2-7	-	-	CASYGPRGEQYF	TGTGCCAGCTACGGCCCCCGGGGCGAGCAGTACTTC
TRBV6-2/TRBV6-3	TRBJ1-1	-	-	CASSRLKNTEAFF	TGTGCCAGCAGTCGACTGAAGAACACTGAAGCTTTCTTT
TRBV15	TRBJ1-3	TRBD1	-	CATRDRVTGNTIYF	TGTGCCACCAGGGACAGGGTAACTGGAAACACCATATATTTT
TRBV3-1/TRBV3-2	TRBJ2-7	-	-	CASSPSRWGDSYEQYF	TGTGCCAGCAGCCCTTCCCGATGGGGAGACTCCTACGAGCAGTACTTC
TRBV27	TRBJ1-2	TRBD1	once	CASSLNRVGGQHGYTF	TGTGCCAGCAGTTTAAACCGAGTTGGGGGACAGCATGGCTACACCTTC
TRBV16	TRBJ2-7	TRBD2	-	CASSPSGGTTYEQYF	TGTGCCAGCAGCCCTAGCGGCGGGACCACCTACGAGCAGTACTTC
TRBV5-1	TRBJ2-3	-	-	CASSLVTSLSPDTQYF	TGCGCCAGCAGCTTGGTTACTAGCTTGAGCCCAGATACGCAGTATTTT
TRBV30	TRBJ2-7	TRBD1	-	CALGQGANEQYF	TGTGCCTTGGGACAGGGGGCGAACGAGCAGTACTTC
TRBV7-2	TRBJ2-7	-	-	CASSFRAGHEQYF	TGTGCCAGCAGCTTCCGGGCAGGGCACGAGCAGTACTTC
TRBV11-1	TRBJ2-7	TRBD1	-	CASSYGTGFYEQYF	TGTGCCAGCAGCTACGGGACAGGATTTTACGAGCAGTACTTC
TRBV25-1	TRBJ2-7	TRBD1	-	CASRGRGTGTYEQYF	TGTGCCAGCAGGGGGCGCGGGACAGGGACCTACGAGCAGTACTTC
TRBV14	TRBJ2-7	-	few	CASSYGLAEQYF	TGTGCCAGCAGCTACGGACTCGCCGAGCAGTACTTC
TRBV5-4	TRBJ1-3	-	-	CASSLDRAETGNTIYF	TGTGCCAGCAGCTTGGACAGGGCAGAGACTGGAAACACCATATATTTT
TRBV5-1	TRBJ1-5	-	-	CASSLAGNQPQHF	TGCGCCAGCAGCTTGGCAGGGAATCAGCCCCAGCATTTT
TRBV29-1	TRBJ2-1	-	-	CSVVGRFFYNEQFF	TGCAGCGTTGTTGGCAGGTTCTTTTACAATGAGCAGTTCTTC
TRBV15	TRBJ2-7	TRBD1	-	CATSRLGQAYEQYF	TGTGCCACCAGCAGGCTCGGACAGGCCTACGAGCAGTACTTC
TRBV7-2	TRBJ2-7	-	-	CASSSAPGSYEQYF	TGTGCCAGCAGCTCCGCCCCGGGGTCCTACGAGCAGTACTTC
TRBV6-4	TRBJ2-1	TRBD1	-	CASSVGGTGHNEQFF	TGTGCCAGCAGTGTCGGGGGGACAGGGCACAATGAGCAGTTCTTC
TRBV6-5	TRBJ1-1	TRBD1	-	CASSSLRGTEAFF	TGTGCCAGCAGTTCCCTCAGGGGGACTGAAGCTTTCTTT
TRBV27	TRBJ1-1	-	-	CASSSGHLNTEAFF	TGTGCCAGCAGCTCGGGACATTTGAACACTGAAGCTTTCTTT
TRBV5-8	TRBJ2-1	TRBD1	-	CASSSGQAMIYEQFF	TGTGCCAGCAGCTCAGGACAGGCCATGATCTATGAGCAGTTCTTC
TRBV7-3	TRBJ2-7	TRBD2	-	CASSLGNGREGYEQYF	TGTGCCAGCAGCTTAGGGAACGGACGGGAGGGTTACGAGCAGTACTTC
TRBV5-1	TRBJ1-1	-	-	CASSGLQGGTEAFF	TGCGCCAGCAGCGGTCTCCAAGGGGGCACTGAAGCTTTCTTT
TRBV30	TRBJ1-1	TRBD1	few	CAWRILDRGSEAFF	TGTGCCTGGAGGATACTCGACAGGGGTTCTGAAGCTTTCTTT
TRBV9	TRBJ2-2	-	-	CASSVGLTGATGELFF	TGTGCCAGCAGCGTAGGGTTAACGGGAGCCACCGGGGAGCTGTTTTTT
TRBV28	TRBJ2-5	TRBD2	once	CASSSLGLAETQYF	TGTGCCAGCAGTTCCCTCGGACTAGCGGAGACCCAGTACTTC
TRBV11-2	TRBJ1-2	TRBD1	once	CASSQTGGGGYTF	TGTGCCAGCAGCCAGACAGGGGGAGGTGGCTACACCTTC
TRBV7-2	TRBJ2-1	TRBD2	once	CASSFPGLGGNEQFF	TGTGCCAGCAGCTTCCCGGGACTAGGAGGCAATGAGCAGTTCTTC
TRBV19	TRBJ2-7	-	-	CASLGAGYEQYF	TGTGCCAGTCTGGGGGCCGGCTACGAGCAGTACTTC
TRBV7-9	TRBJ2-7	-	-	CASSLAGGEQYF	TGTGCCAGCAGCTTAGCAGGGGGCGAGCAGTACTTC
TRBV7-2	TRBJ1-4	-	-	CASSPDSLYEKLFF	TGTGCCAGCAGCCCGGACAGTTTGTACGAAAAACTGTTTTTT
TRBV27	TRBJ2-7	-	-	CASREGRPIPPYEQYF	TGTGCCAGCAGAGAGGGCAGACCAATTCCCCCCTACGAGCAGTACTTC
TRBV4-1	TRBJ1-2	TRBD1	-	CASSPRPGTGAGYTF	TGCGCCAGCAGCCCCCGGCCCGGGACAGGGGCGGGCTACACCTTC
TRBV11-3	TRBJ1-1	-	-	CASGGRNTEAFF	TGTGCCAGCGGAGGCAGGAACACTGAAGCTTTCTTT
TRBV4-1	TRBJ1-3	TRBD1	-	CASSHLRTGKRGNTIYF	TGCGCCAGCAGCCATCTTAGGACAGGGAAGCGTGGAAACACCATATATTTT
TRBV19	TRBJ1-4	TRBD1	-	CASSIQGTGSEKLFF	TGTGCCAGTAGTATTCAGGGGACAGGGAGTGAAAAACTGTTTTTT
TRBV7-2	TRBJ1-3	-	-	CASSLAAGIGNTIYF	TGTGCCAGCAGCTTAGCGGCAGGGATTGGAAACACCATATATTTT
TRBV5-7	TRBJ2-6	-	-	CASSGDYRVSSPGANVLTF	TGTGCCAGCAGCGGCGACTACAGGGTATCTTCCCCTGGGGCCAACGTCCTGACTTTC
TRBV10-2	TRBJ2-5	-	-	CASSPLPGNKRTQYF	TGCGCCAGCAGCCCTCTGCCGGGGAATAAGAGGACCCAGTACTTC
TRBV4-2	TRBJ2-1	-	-	CASSPTSGTYQDSYNEQFF	TGTGCCAGCAGCCCGACTAGTGGAACTTACCAGGATTCCTACAATGAGCAGTTCTTC
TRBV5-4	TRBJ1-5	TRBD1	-	CASSLDGGTGVNQPQHF	TGTGCCAGCAGCTTGGACGGGGGGACAGGCGTCAATCAGCCCCAGCATTTT
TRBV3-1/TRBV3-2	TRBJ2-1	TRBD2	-	CASSNGLAGRFF	TGTGCCAGCAGCAACGGACTAGCGGGACGGTTCTTC
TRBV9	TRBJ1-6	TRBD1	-	CASSARQGGSPLHF	TGTGCCAGCAGCGCCCGACAGGGAGGTTCACCCCTCCACTTT
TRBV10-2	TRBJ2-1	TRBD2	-	CASRARLAEMGWEQFF	TGCGCCAGCAGAGCCCGACTAGCGGAAATGGGGTGGGAGCAGTTCTTC
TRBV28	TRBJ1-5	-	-	CASTNDKTNQPQHF	TGTGCCAGCACCAATGACAAGACAAATCAGCCCCAGCATTTT